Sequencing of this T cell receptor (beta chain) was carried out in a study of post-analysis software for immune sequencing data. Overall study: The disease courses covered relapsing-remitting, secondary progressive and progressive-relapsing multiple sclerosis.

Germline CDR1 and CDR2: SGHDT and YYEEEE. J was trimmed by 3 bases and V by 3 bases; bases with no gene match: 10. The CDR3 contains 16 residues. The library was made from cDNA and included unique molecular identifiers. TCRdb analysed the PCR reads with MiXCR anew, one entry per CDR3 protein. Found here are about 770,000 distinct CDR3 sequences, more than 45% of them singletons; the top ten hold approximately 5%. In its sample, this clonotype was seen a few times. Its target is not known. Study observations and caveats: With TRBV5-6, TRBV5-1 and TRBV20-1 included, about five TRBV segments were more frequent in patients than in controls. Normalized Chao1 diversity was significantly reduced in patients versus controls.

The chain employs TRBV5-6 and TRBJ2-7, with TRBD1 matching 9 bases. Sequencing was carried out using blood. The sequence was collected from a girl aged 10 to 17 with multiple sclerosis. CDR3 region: CASSSTDRGWDYEQYF. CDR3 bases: TGTGCCAGCAGCTCTACGGACAGGGGATGGGACTACGAGCAGTACTTC. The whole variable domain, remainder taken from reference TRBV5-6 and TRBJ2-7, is DAGVTQSPTHLIKTRGQQVTLRCSPKSGHDTVSWYQQALGQGPQFIFQYYEEEERQRGNFPDRFSGHQFPNYSSELNVNALLLGDSALYLCASSSTDRGWDYEQYFGPGTRLTVT.